The 30 T cell receptor beta chains below were found in one sample sequenced in a study of shared clonotypes between healthy human individuals. Some clones are missing from TCRdb's copy, which holds only in-frame ones; the method was immunoSEQ multiplex PCR. This repertoire shows roughly 2.2 million clones, 85% to 95% found once; its top ten account for 0.3% to 0.4%. Sequencing input: naive CD4+ T cells from PBMCs. Indicated subset: CD45RA+ positively selected. Source of these receptors: a man younger than 35 in good health. Some clones in this sample may be carry-over from other donors' samples.

The chain has TRBV6-5 and TRBJ1-2, with D possibly being TRBD1 (6 bases). V dropped 8 bases and J dropped 3 bases, with 10 bases sitting between them. Germline V gene data show CDR1 as MNHEY and CDR2 as SVGAGI. This CDR3 region has 12 residues. The CDR3 DNA reads TGTGCCAGCGGGGCAGGGGACTATGGCTACACCTTC. Its translation is CASGAGDYGYTF.

This clone has only one observation. The chain joins TRBV15 to TRBJ2-7, with a tentative D call TRBD2 (7 bases). V was clipped by 8 bases and J by 6 bases, with 17 bases between them. This CDR3 spans 13 amino acids. Germline V gene data show CDR1 as LNHNV and CDR2 as YYDKDF (reference sequence). The chain's CDR3 is CATEVRGAGEQYF. The CDR3 region has the DNA TGTGCCACCGAGGTCCGGGGGGCGGGCGAGCAGTACTTC.

The chain carries TRBV15 and TRBJ2-6; D unclear. The CDR3 runs 13 residues. V lost 1 base, J lost 11 bases, and 9 bases lay in between. CDR1 is LNHNV, CDR2 YYDKDF, per germline (reference sequence). The CDR3 DNA follows: TGTGCCACCAGCAGAGTTGAGTCCCACGTCCTGACTTTC. It translates to CATSRVESHVLTF.

The chain carries TRBV11-2 and TRBJ2-7; 7 bases match TRBD2. The CDR3 runs to 16 residues. Losses at the gene ends were 2 bases for V and 0 bases for J; bases not matched to a gene: 7. CDR1 and CDR2 from the germline V gene are SGHAT and FQNNGV. The CDR3 sequence is CASSLLSGKNSYEQYF. The CDR3 nucleotides are TGTGCCAGCAGCTTACTCAGCGGGAAAAACTCCTACGAGCAGTACTTC.

This chain joins TRBV5-1 and TRBJ1-1; TRBD1 matches at 7 bases. This CDR3 spans 14 amino acids. The V segment lost 4 bases and the J segment 3 bases; nucleotides outside the gene matches: 6. Germline V gives CDR1 SGHRS, CDR2 YFSETQ. CDR3 sequence (DNA): TGCGCCAGCAGCAAAGGGACAGAGTACACTGAAGCTTTCTTT. Translated, it gives CASSKGTEYTEAFF. Variable domain in full (rest from reference TRBV5-1 and TRBJ1-1): KAGVTQTPRYLIKTRGQQVTLSCSPISGHRSVSWYQQTPGQGLQFLFEYFSETQRNKGNFPGRFSGRQFSNSRSEMNVSTLELGDSALYLCASSKGTEYTEAFFGQGTRLTVV.

The chain recombines TRBV11-2 with TRBJ2-7; 12 bases line up with TRBD2. The junction had 5 bases not matched to a gene; V was cut back by 3 bases and J by 2 bases. There are 16 residues in the CDR3. Germline V lookup: CDR1 SGHAT, CDR2 FQNNGV. CDR3: CASSFLAGGGAYEQYF. CDR3 in DNA: TGTGCCAGCAGCTTTCTAGCGGGAGGGGGGGCCTACGAGCAGTACTTC.

The CDR3 DNA reads as TGTGCCAGCAGCGTATCAGCGGGACTAGCGATCTCAGATACGCAGTATTTT. Translated, it gives CASSVSAGLAISDTQYF. V gene TRBV9 combines with J gene TRBJ2-3, with 10 positions matching TRBD2. Germline CDR1 and CDR2: SGDLS and YYNGEE. The CDR3 loop spans 17 amino acids. V shed 1 base and J 4 bases; nucleotides not matched to a gene: 9.

The V and J genes are TRBV5-1 and TRBJ2-7; 7 nucleotides match TRBD2. Germline V gene lookup returns CDR1 SGHRS and CDR2 YFSETQ. CDR3 size: 17 residues. Trimming at V came to 5 bases and at J to 3 bases, leaving 17 bases not matched to a gene. The CDR3 DNA sequence: TGCGCCAGCAGATCCCTAGCGGCTCCGGGGTCGCGCTACGAGCAGTACTTC. Translated, it gives CASRSLAAPGSRYEQYF.

This chain links TRBV29-1 with TRBJ2-7; 7 bases are a match to TRBD2. Germline values: CDR1 SQVTM, CDR2 ANQGSEA. V trimming: 6 bases; J trimming: 0 bases; junction bases outside the gene matches: 8. The CDR3 has 14 residues. The CDR3: CSVASGKISYEQYF. CDR3 in DNA: TGCAGCGTAGCGAGCGGGAAGATCTCCTACGAGCAGTACTTC.

The J gene is TRBJ2-7, the V gene TRBV6-1, with D possibly called TRBD1 or TRBD2 (5 bases each). CDR3 length: 16 residues. CDR1 is MNHNS and CDR2 is SASEGT in the germline V gene. The germline V and J ends were trimmed by 3 bases and 0 bases, with 15 bases remaining between them. The CDR3 nucleotides read TGTGCCAGCAGTGACGGACTCAGGGTCTCCTCCTACGAGCAGTACTTC. Translated, it gives CASSDGLRVSSYEQYF.

This chain links TRBV6-1 with TRBJ1-3, with D perhaps TRBD1 (5 bases). This CDR3 is 15 amino acids long. Between the trimmed V and J ends, which lost 2 bases and 2 bases, there was a span of 10 bases. Looked up from germline, CDR1 is MNHNS and CDR2 is SASEGT. The CDR3 loop is CASSEKGRTGNTIYF. CDR3 coding DNA: TGTGCCAGCAGTGAAAAGGGGAGAACTGGAAACACCATATATTTT.

This chain's CDR3 is CASSPRLGGGYYNEQFF. The CDR3 region has the DNA TGTGCCAGCAGCCCCCGTTTGGGCGGGGGCTATTACAATGAGCAGTTCTTC. This rearrangement joins TRBV5-5 to TRBJ2-1; TRBD2 is a possible D gene (7 bases). Germline CDR1 reads SGHKS; CDR2 reads YYEKEE (reference sequence). The CDR3 sequence is 17 residues long. The V gene lost 4 bases and the J gene lost 4 bases, with 21 bases spanning the gap. The whole variable domain, filled in from reference TRBV5-5 and TRBJ2-1, reads DAGVTQSPTHLIKTRGQQVTLRCSPISGHKSVSWYQQVLGQGPQFIFQYYEKEERGRGNFPDRFSARQFPNYSSELNVNALLLGDSALYLCASSPRLGGGYYNEQFFGPGTRLTVL.

The CDR3 reads CSMRGGGSLEQYF. CDR3 bases: TGCAGCATGAGGGGAGGCGGGAGTCTCGAGCAGTACTTC. The chain recombines TRBV29-1 with TRBJ2-7; TRBD2 matches at 7 bases. CDR1 SQVTM and CDR2 ANQGSEA come from the germline V gene. This CDR3 comprises 13 residues. The ends lost 8 bases at V and 6 bases at J; junction bases unmatched: 13.

The CDR3 DNA is TGTGCCAGCAGCTGGGGCTCAGGGAACACTGAAGCTTTCTTT. Its protein product is CASSWGSGNTEAFF. The chain has TRBV11-2 and TRBJ1-1; D is possibly TRBD1 (5 bases). This CDR3 has 14 residues. V gave up 4 bases and J gave up 1 base, with 10 bases separating them. Germline CDR1 reads SGHAT; CDR2 reads FQNNGV. The entire variable domain, with the rest obtained from reference TRBV11-2 and TRBJ1-1, is as follows: EAGVAQSPRYKIIEKRQSVAFWCNPISGHATLYWYQQILGQGPKLLIQFQNNGVVDDSQLPKDRFSAERLKGVDSTLKIQPAKLEDSAVYLCASSWGSGNTEAFFGQGTRLTVV.

The chain has TRBV6-1 and TRBJ1-2, with D perhaps TRBD1 (6 bases). CDR3 length: 16 amino acids. V was clipped by 4 bases and J by 2 bases, with 17 bases between them. Germline V gene lookup returns CDR1 MNHNS and CDR2 SASEGT. CDR3 in DNA: TGTGCCAGCAGTGTAACAGGGTGGGGATTGAACTATGGCTACACCTTC. It is translated as CASSVTGWGLNYGYTF.

The rearrangement joins TRBV5-1 to TRBJ1-2, with 11 bases identical to TRBD1. From germline, CDR1 is SGHRS and CDR2 YFSETQ. The J segment lost 6 bases and the V segment lost 3 bases, leaving 4 bases of the junction unmatched. The CDR3 covers 14 residues. The CDR3 here is CASSSWTGGNGYTF. CDR3 DNA sequence: TGCGCCAGCAGCTCCTGGACAGGGGGCAATGGCTACACCTTC.

The chain employs TRBV7-2 and TRBJ2-2; tentatively, D is TRBD2 (6 bases). The CDR3 spans 14 residues. The ends were cut back, 6 bases at V and 4 bases at J, with 12 bases in the middle. Germline V gene lookup returns CDR1 SGHTA and CDR2 FQGNSA. CDR3 nucleotides: TGTGCCAGCAGACTGACTAGGGGCACCGGGGAGCTGTTTTTT. This encodes CASRLTRGTGELFF.

On this clone: The same CDR3 is also encoded by other DNA sequences in this sample. The rearrangement joins TRBV20-1 to TRBJ1-1, with D possibly TRBD1 on 5 matching bases. Germline values: CDR1 DFQATT, CDR2 SNEGSKA (reference sequence). This CDR3 is 10 amino acids long. Between the trimmed V and J ends, which lost 4 bases and 5 bases, there was a span of 5 bases. The CDR3 DNA follows: TGCAGTGCTAAGGGGACTGAAGCTTTCTTT. This encodes CSAKGTEAFF.

This chain uses TRBV30 with TRBJ2-7, with D perhaps matching TRBD2 (5 bases). The CDR3 spans 12 residues. CDR1 and CDR2 (germline): GTSNPN, SVGIG (reference sequence). V gave up 0 bases and J gave up 6 bases, with 9 bases separating them. The CDR3 protein is CAWSVRGPEQYF. CDR3 sequence (DNA): TGTGCCTGGAGTGTACGCGGGCCCGAGCAGTACTTC.

This chain joins TRBV5-1 and TRBJ2-2, with 11 bases lining up with TRBD2. V was pared by 4 bases and J by 1 base, with 6 bases of the junction left unmatched. The germline V gene has CDR1 SGHRS and CDR2 YFSETQ. The CDR3 loop spans 17 amino acids. The CDR3 DNA reads TGCGCCAGCAGCCCGGGACTAGCGGAAAAGAACACCGGGGAGCTGTTTTTT. Encoded protein: CASSPGLAEKNTGELFF.

For this clone: Other DNA sequences from this sample encode an identical CDR3 as well. The chain is built from TRBV7-2 and TRBJ2-7; no clear D. V lost 1 base and J lost 2, with 6 bases in between. From germline, CDR1 is SGHTA and CDR2 FQGNSA. The CDR3 has 13 amino acids. In DNA form, the CDR3 reads TGTGCCAGCAGCTTAGGTCAGCCCTACGAGCAGTACTTC. Translated: CASSLGQPYEQYF. Supplemented by reference TRBV7-2 and TRBJ2-7, the full variable domain reads GAGVSQSPSNKVTEKGKDVELRCDPISGHTALYWYRQSLGQGLEFLIYFQGNSAPDKSGLPSDRFSAERTGGSVSTLTIQRTQQEDSAVYLCASSLGQPYEQYFGPGTRLTVT.

V and J are TRBV18 and TRBJ2-1; 10 bases are a match to TRBD1. V trimming: 1 base; J trimming: 16 bases; junction bases outside the gene matches: 7. This CDR3 region has 13 residues. CDR1 is KGHSH and CDR2 is LQKENI in the germline V gene. The chain's CDR3 is CASSPLARDRGFF. CDR3 nucleotides: TGTGCCAGCTCACCACTGGCCCGGGACAGGGGATTCTTC.

V gene TRBV11-2 combines with J gene TRBJ2-7; 12 bases match TRBD2. The V segment lost 5 bases and the J segment 11 bases; nucleotides outside the gene matches: 13. This CDR3 has 15 residues. Germline-derived CDR1 and CDR2 are SGHAT and FQNNGV. The CDR3 loop is CASSLPTSGRIREYF. The CDR3 nucleotides read TGTGCCAGCAGCCTACCGACTAGCGGGAGAATAAGGGAGTACTTC.

The chain links TRBV4-1 to TRBJ2-2; tentatively, D is TRBD1 or TRBD2 (5 bases each). This CDR3 spans 16 amino acids. V gave up 2 bases and J gave up 9 bases, with 19 bases separating them. Germline loops: CDR1 MGHRA, CDR2 YSYEKL. The CDR3 protein is CASSQLFREKERELFF. The CDR3 nucleotides read TGCGCCAGCAGCCAATTGTTCAGGGAGAAAGAAAGGGAGCTGTTTTTT.

This rearrangement joins TRBV7-3 to TRBJ2-1, with 9 bases matching TRBD2. Germline CDR1 and CDR2: SGHTA and FQGTGA. The J segment lost 7 bases and the V segment lost 5 bases, leaving 9 bases of the junction unmatched. This CDR3 comprises 15 residues. The CDR3 nucleotides are TGTGCCAGCAGCCCCGGACTAGCGTACTTAAATGAGCAGTTCTTC. Translated, it gives CASSPGLAYLNEQFF.

The chain uses TRBV5-4 and TRBJ1-2; D is ambiguous. CDR1 is SGHNT, CDR2 YYREEE, per germline (reference sequence). This CDR3 is built from 13 residues. V dropped 0 bases and J dropped 6 bases, with 9 bases sitting between them. The CDR3 loop is CASSLVGNHGYTF. DNA for the CDR3: TGTGCCAGCAGCTTGGTCGGGAACCATGGCTACACCTTC. The full variable domain, rest sourced from reference TRBV5-4 and TRBJ1-2, is ETGVTQSPTHLIKTRGQQVTLRCSSQSGHNTVSWYQQALGQGPQFIFQYYREEENGRGNFPPRFSGLQFPNYSSELNVNALELDDSALYLCASSLVGNHGYTFGSGTRLTVV.

The chain employs TRBV19 and TRBJ1-1; D is perhaps TRBD1 (6 bases). Per germline, CDR1 LNHDA and CDR2 SQIVND (reference sequence). V was shortened by 5 bases and J by 4 bases, with 11 bases between the two germline ends. The CDR3 contains 13 residues. DNA of the CDR3: TGTGCCAGTAGTCTTAGGGGGGGCACTGAAGCTTTCTTT. Translation gives CASSLRGGTEAFF.

The V call is TRBV27, the J call TRBJ2-1; 9 nucleotides align to TRBD2. CDR1 is MNHEY, CDR2 SMNVEV, per germline (reference sequence). J gave up 9 bases and V 7 bases, and 13 bases lay outside the gene matches. The CDR3 is made up of 15 amino acids. CDR3 bases: TGTGCCAGCACTATGACTAGAGCGGGAGGAGGTGAGCAGTTCTTC. Translating gives CASTMTRAGGGEQFF.

The table lists this clone with a count of one. The chain employs TRBV19 and TRBJ1-1; possible D gene TRBD1, 6 bases. Trimming took 6 bases from V and 1 from J, leaving 12 bases between them. This CDR3 comprises 14 residues. Germline V gives CDR1 LNHDA, CDR2 SQIVND (reference sequence). CDR3 DNA sequence: TGTGCCAGTAGGACCGGGACAACGAACACTGAAGCTTTCTTT. Its translation: CASRTGTTNTEAFF.

This chain links TRBV30 with TRBJ1-4; tentatively, D is TRBD1 (5 bases). Trimming took 8 bases from V and 5 from J, leaving 21 bases between them. CDR3 size: 15 residues. Germline lookup yields CDR1 GTSNPN and CDR2 SVGIG (reference sequence). CDR3 protein: CAGYGAPGENEKLFF. As DNA, the CDR3 is TGTGCCGGATACGGGGCCCCTGGGGAAAATGAAAAACTGTTTTTT.